This entry describes one T cell receptor (beta chain). What it binds is not known. Unrecorded immune exposures were likely, despite nominal health at sampling. The sample originates from a study of cytomegalovirus exposure and HLA in healthy donors. The PCR used 60 Vbeta and 13 Jbeta primers. TCRdb's table, derived via immunoSEQ multiplex PCR, lists solely in-frame clones and lacks some. The sample carries about 130,000 clones, about 8.5% recorded once. General study points: As a later analysis showed, a missense DCLRE1C variant was linked to trimming of TCR beta V- and J-genes. A previous analysis found most TCR beta V segments productive roughly 87% or roughly 30% of the time.

This clonotype originated in a man in his forties or fifties in good health and CMV-seronegative. Sequenced sample: PBMCs.

The CDR3 nucleotides are TGTGCCAGCAGGTCAGGGGATGGAGGCAATCAGCCCCAGCATTTT. It translates to CASRSGDGGNQPQHF. The chain carries TRBV2 and TRBJ1-5, with TRBD1 as a possible D gene (6 bases). Trimming cost V 6 bases and J 2 bases, with 14 bases left between them. CDR1 is SNHLY and CDR2 is FYNNEI in the germline V gene. This CDR3 has 15 residues.